The 30 T cell receptor beta chains in this list originate from one sample, sequenced in a study of STAT5B mutations in CD4+ large granular lymphocyte leukemia. Method: immunoSEQ multiplex PCR; TCRdb's copy keeps in-frame clones and lacks some. The data hold some 7,700 clones, with over 85% observed a single time. Sequencing was done on a sample of PBMCs. Receptors originate from a woman aged 70 to 79 with CD4+ T-cell large granular lymphocyte leukemia.

The chain carries TRBV2 and TRBJ2-5; D is possibly TRBD1 (6 bases). This CDR3 contains 12 residues. Germline assignment: CDR1 SNHLY and CDR2 FYNNEI. V lost 5 bases to trimming and J lost 11 bases, with 15 bases between them. CDR3 protein: CASSRDIFGQYF. The CDR3 bases are TGTGCCAGCAGTCGGGACATCTTCGGGCAGTACTTC. Complete variable domain (other parts from reference TRBV2 and TRBJ2-5): EPEVTQTPSHQVTQMGQEVILRCVPISNHLYFYWYRQILGQKVEFLVSFYNNEISEKSEIFDDQFSVERPDGSNFTLKIRSTKLEDSAMYFCASSRDIFGQYFGPGTRLLVL.

The chain links TRBV11-2 to TRBJ1-3, with D perhaps TRBD1 (6 bases). Germline V CDR1 and CDR2: SGHAT, FQNNGV. The CDR3 length is 17 residues. Deletions cut 5 bases from V and 4 bases from J, with 21 bases between. CDR3 DNA: TGTGCCAGCAGCACCACCTGGGGGCCTGTGAGCGGAAACACCATATATTTT. The encoded protein is CASSTTWGPVSGNTIYF. The full variable domain, with the rest looked up from reference TRBV11-2 and TRBJ1-3, is EAGVAQSPRYKIIEKRQSVAFWCNPISGHATLYWYQQILGQGPKLLIQFQNNGVVDDSQLPKDRFSAERLKGVDSTLKIQPAKLEDSAVYLCASSTTWGPVSGNTIYFGEGSWLTVV.

The chain has TRBV2 and TRBJ2-2, with 10 positions matching TRBD2. Losses at the gene ends were 3 bases for V and 4 bases for J; bases not matched to a gene: 2. CDR3 length: 15 residues. Germline V gene sequence: CDR1 SNHLY, CDR2 FYNNEI. The CDR3 nucleotides read TGTGCCAGCAGTGAGCTAGCGGGGGTCACCGGGGAGCTGTTTTTT. Encoded protein: CASSELAGVTGELFF.

This clone was counted between two and nine times. The chain is built from TRBV5-4 and TRBJ2-3; D is uncertain. Trimming stripped 1 base from V and 5 bases from J, with 8 bases between. The CDR3 runs to 13 residues. Germline V CDR1 and CDR2: SGHNT, YYREEE (reference sequence). Here the CDR3 reads CASSLPRGDTQYF. The DNA of the CDR3 is TGTGCCAGCAGCTTGCCTAGAGGAGATACGCAGTATTTT. The entire variable domain, with the rest obtained from reference TRBV5-4 and TRBJ2-3, is as follows: ETGVTQSPTHLIKTRGQQVTLRCSSQSGHNTVSWYQQALGQGPQFIFQYYREEENGRGNFPPRFSGLQFPNYSSELNVNALELDDSALYLCASSLPRGDTQYFGPGTRLTVL.

The chain is built from TRBV28 and TRBJ2-7; 9 bases are a match to TRBD1. V shed 5 bases and J 6 bases; nucleotides not matched to a gene: 11. The CDR3 extends over 15 amino acids. In germline, CDR1 is MDHEN, CDR2 SYDVKM. The CDR3 DNA is TGTGCCAGCAGTCCCGCGGGACAGGGATTTAGCGAGCAGTACTTC. Protein: CASSPAGQGFSEQYF.

The V and J genes are TRBV15 and TRBJ1-1; D remains unclear. This CDR3 contains 11 residues. The V gene lost 2 bases and the J gene lost 4 bases, with 2 bases spanning the gap. Germline CDR1 is LNHNV and CDR2 is YYDKDF (reference sequence). The CDR3 DNA follows: TGTGCCACCAGCAGATTCACTGAAGCTTTCTTT. Its translation: CATSRFTEAFF.

The chain carries TRBV5-1 and TRBJ1-1; 8 nucleotides match TRBD1. CDR3 length: 15 amino acids. Germline assignment: CDR1 SGHRS and CDR2 YFSETQ. With 4 bases clipped from V and 5 bases from J, the junction kept 10 bases outside the gene matches. In nucleotides, the CDR3 is TGCGCCAGCAGCCTCGTCCAGGGGGCAGAAACTGAAGCTTTCTTT. Its protein product is CASSLVQGAETEAFF.

J is TRBJ2-2 and V is TRBV4-3; D possibly corresponds to TRBD1 (5 bases). V was cut by 0 bases and J by 5 bases, with 19 bases left in between. The CDR3 runs 18 residues. Germline CDR1 LGHNA, CDR2 YSLEER. The CDR3 coding sequence is TGCGCCAGCAGCCAAGATCCCGGTACAGGCCTCGGGACCGGGGAGCTGTTTTTT. This translates into CASSQDPGTGLGTGELFF.

CDR3 sequence reads: CASSNLGERTDTQYF. CDR3 DNA: TGCGCCAGCAGCAACCTCGGAGAACGCACAGATACGCAGTATTTT. This chain uses TRBV5-1 with TRBJ2-3; D remains unclear. Trimming took off 4 bases at V and 1 base at J, with 13 bases between the two ends. The CDR3 has 15 residues. CDR1 is SGHRS and CDR2 is YFSETQ in the germline V gene.

V usage is TRBV2 and J usage is TRBJ1-2; the match to TRBD1 covers 10 bases. Looked up from germline, CDR1 is SNHLY and CDR2 is FYNNEI. The CDR3 spans 18 residues. V lost 5 bases, J lost 4 bases, and 16 bases stayed unmatched. This chain's CDR3 is CASSFQGQGMPRSYGYTF. CDR3 coding DNA: TGTGCCAGCAGTTTTCAGGGACAGGGGATGCCTAGGAGCTATGGCTACACCTTC.

V gene TRBV6-6 combines with J gene TRBJ1-5; D call uncertain. Trimming stripped 6 bases from V and 0 bases from J, with 12 bases between. Germline V gives CDR1 MNHNY, CDR2 SVGAGI (reference sequence). The CDR3 is 15 residues long. The CDR3 DNA follows: TGTGCCAGCAGACCCCCGGCTTATAGCAATCAGCCCCAGCATTTT. Translating gives CASRPPAYSNQPQHF.

The chain joins TRBV9 to TRBJ2-3; maybe TRBD1 (5 bases). The germline V gene has CDR1 SGDLS and CDR2 YYNGEE. The CDR3 runs 15 residues. The V end lost 0 bases, the J end lost 1 base, and 9 bases lay between the germline ends. The CDR3 nucleotides are TGTGCCAGCAGCGTAGTGCAGGGTCGCACAGATACGCAGTATTTT. This translates into CASSVVQGRTDTQYF.

This chain connects TRBV7-9 to TRBJ2-3, with 9 bases that match TRBD2. Trimming took 3 bases from V and 2 from J; bases not matched to a gene: 3. Germline V gene sequence: CDR1 SEHNR, CDR2 FQNEAQ (reference sequence). This CDR3 is built from 15 residues. The DNA of the CDR3 is TGTGCCAGCAGCTTCAGCGGGGGGTCCACAGATACGCAGTATTTT. Translation gives CASSFSGGSTDTQYF.

The chain uses TRBV11-3 and TRBJ2-3, with D uncertain. This CDR3 is 13 amino acids long. Between the trimmed V and J ends, which lost 5 bases and 4 bases, there was a span of 10 bases. The germline V gene encodes CDR1 SGHNT and CDR2 YENEEA. CDR3 region: CASSLSESDTQYF. CDR3 nucleotides: TGTGCCAGCAGCCTATCGGAGTCAGATACGCAGTATTTT.

The chain recombines TRBV28 with TRBJ1-2; D is possibly TRBD1 (6 bases). Trimming shortened V by 3 bases and J by 4 bases, and 12 bases separated the two germline ends. The CDR3 is 14 amino acids. The germline V gene has CDR1 MDHEN and CDR2 SYDVKM. Here the CDR3 DNA reads TGTGCCAGCAGTTTGAGGGGGGATATCTATGGCTACACCTTC. As protein: CASSLRGDIYGYTF.

This rearrangement joins TRBV18 to TRBJ1-1; no definite D call. V was pared by 3 bases and J by 1 base, with 12 bases between. The CDR3 has 15 residues. Germline lookup yields CDR1 KGHSH and CDR2 LQKENI. The DNA for the CDR3 is TGTGCCAGCTCACCTGGAGAGGAACCGAACACTGAAGCTTTCTTT. It translates to CASSPGEEPNTEAFF.

A single count supports this clone. V gene TRBV2 combines with J gene TRBJ2-4, with D possibly TRBD1 on 5 matching bases. CDR1 SNHLY and CDR2 FYNNEI come from the germline V gene. The CDR3 is 11 residues long. Trimming stripped 5 bases from V and 12 bases from J, with 11 bases between. The CDR3 DNA reads as TGTGCCAGCAGTCTGACAGAGTCTCAGTACTTC. Its protein is CASSLTESQYF.

The V gene is TRBV11-3, the J gene TRBJ2-5; D possibly uses TRBD1 or TRBD2 (5 bases each). Germline CDR1 and CDR2: SGHNT and YENEEA. Trimming removed 5 bases at V and 1 base at J, with 14 bases between. The CDR3 contains 15 residues. CDR3 coding DNA: TGTGCCAGCAGCGCCGGGACGGAGACCCAAGAGACCCAGTACTTC. This encodes CASSAGTETQETQYF.

The chain couples TRBV29-1 to TRBJ1-1; D is ambiguous. The CDR3 runs to 12 residues. Germline-derived CDR1 and CDR2 are SQVTM and ANQGSEA. Trimming took off 3 bases at V and 1 base at J, with 6 bases between the two ends. The CDR3 here is CSVEAGNTEAFF. CDR3 nucleotides: TGCAGCGTTGAGGCAGGGAACACTGAAGCTTTCTTT.

This clone was observed a single time. V is TRBV11-2 and J is TRBJ1-1; D ambiguous. Germline loops: CDR1 SGHAT, CDR2 FQNNGV. The length of the CDR3 is 13 residues. V was pared by 0 bases and J by 0 bases, with 2 bases between. CDR3: CASSLEMNTEAFF. In nucleotides, the CDR3 is TGTGCCAGCAGCTTAGAGATGAACACTGAAGCTTTCTTT.

V is TRBV7-9 and J is TRBJ1-3; 7 bases are shared with TRBD1. Germline loops: CDR1 SEHNR, CDR2 FQNEAQ (reference sequence). V lost 5 bases and J lost 1; bases outside the gene matches: 17. This CDR3 region has 19 residues. The CDR3 DNA reads as TGTGCCAGCAGCCACACCATGAACAGGGGAAAGGGGTCTGGAAACACCATATATTTT. Translated, it gives CASSHTMNRGKGSGNTIYF.

The chain uses TRBV7-6 and TRBJ1-6; unclear D gene. Trimming left V 3 bases short and J 11 bases short, with 14 bases between. Germline V lookup: CDR1 SGHVS, CDR2 FNYEAQ. The CDR3 contains 14 residues. This CDR3 reads CASSLNSLETPLHF. The CDR3 DNA sequence: TGTGCCAGCAGCTTGAACAGCCTCGAGACACCCCTCCACTTT.

The V and J genes are TRBV25-1 and TRBJ1-4; no clear D. This CDR3 region has 13 residues. The germline CDR1 and CDR2 sequences are MGHDK and SYGVNS. V was clipped by 8 bases and J by 7 bases, with 14 bases between them. CDR3 loop: CASHGYAGEKLFF. Here the CDR3 DNA reads TGTGCCAGCCATGGATATGCGGGTGAAAAACTGTTTTTT. Drawing the rest from reference TRBV25-1 and TRBJ1-4, the complete variable domain is EADIYQTPRYLVIGTGKKITLECSQTMGHDKMYWYQQDPGMELHLIHYSYGVNSTEKGDLSSESTVSRIRTEHFPLTLESARPSHTSQYLCASHGYAGEKLFFGSGTQLSVL.

The chain uses TRBV19 and TRBJ2-3; D might be TRBD1 (6 bases). This CDR3 region has 18 residues. The ends were cut back, 5 bases at V and 1 base at J, with 22 bases in the middle. CDR1 is LNHDA, CDR2 SQIVND, per germline (reference sequence). In DNA form, the CDR3 reads TGTGCCAGTAGTCCCCGTACGAAGACAGGAAGCCGCACAGATACGCAGTATTTT. This gives the protein CASSPRTKTGSRTDTQYF.

The chain carries TRBV9 and TRBJ1-1, with D perhaps matching TRBD1 (5 bases). The V gene lost 3 bases and the J gene lost 1 base, with 10 bases spanning the gap. CDR3 length equals 14 residues. From germline, CDR1 is SGDLS and CDR2 YYNGEE. The CDR3 DNA follows: TGTGCCAGCAGCGCGGGACCGCGGAACACTGAAGCTTTCTTT. It translates to CASSAGPRNTEAFF.

The chain has TRBV4-3 and TRBJ2-1; 9 bases align to TRBD1. J lost 0 bases, V lost 0 bases, and 6 bases had no gene match. The CDR3 has 18 residues. CDR1 and CDR2 from the germline V gene are LGHNA and YSLEER. CDR3 in DNA: TGCGCCAGCAGCCAAGATTGGGGACAGGGATTCTCCTACAATGAGCAGTTCTTC. This codes for CASSQDWGQGFSYNEQFF.

This sequence joins TRBV28 and TRBJ2-2; possibly TRBD1 or TRBD2 for D (6 bases each). The CDR3 extends over 18 amino acids. V shed 3 bases and J shed 4 bases, with 21 bases lying between them. Germline CDR1 MDHEN, CDR2 SYDVKM. The DNA of the CDR3 is TGTGCCAGCAGTTTGGGCGTGTGGGGGGCCGGGACCACCGGGGAGCTGTTTTTT. Translating gives CASSLGVWGAGTTGELFF.

The chain employs TRBV19 and TRBJ1-3; D might be TRBD1 (6 bases). Trimming removed 6 bases from V and 0 bases from J, with 12 bases in between. Germline V lookup: CDR1 LNHDA, CDR2 SQIVND (reference sequence). There are 15 residues in the CDR3. CDR3 loop: CASSPDRASGNTIYF. The DNA of the CDR3 is TGTGCCAGTAGCCCGGACAGAGCCTCTGGAAACACCATATATTTT.

The chain is built from TRBV19 and TRBJ1-1; D ambiguous. The CDR3 consists of 11 residues. Germline-derived CDR1 and CDR2 are LNHDA and SQIVND (reference sequence). V lost 6 bases, J lost 6 bases, and 8 bases lay in between. The CDR3 sequence: CASRENAEAFF. The DNA for the CDR3 is TGTGCCAGTAGGGAAAACGCTGAAGCTTTCTTT.

This clone has just one count. J is TRBJ1-1 and V is TRBV5-1; D gene uncertain. Trimming removed 4 bases from V and 0 bases from J, with 10 bases in between. Per the germline V gene, CDR1 is SGHRS and CDR2 is YFSETQ. The CDR3 loop spans 14 amino acids. The CDR3 region is CASSPGSMNTEAFF. CDR3 sequence (DNA): TGCGCCAGCAGCCCGGGTAGCATGAACACTGAAGCTTTCTTT.